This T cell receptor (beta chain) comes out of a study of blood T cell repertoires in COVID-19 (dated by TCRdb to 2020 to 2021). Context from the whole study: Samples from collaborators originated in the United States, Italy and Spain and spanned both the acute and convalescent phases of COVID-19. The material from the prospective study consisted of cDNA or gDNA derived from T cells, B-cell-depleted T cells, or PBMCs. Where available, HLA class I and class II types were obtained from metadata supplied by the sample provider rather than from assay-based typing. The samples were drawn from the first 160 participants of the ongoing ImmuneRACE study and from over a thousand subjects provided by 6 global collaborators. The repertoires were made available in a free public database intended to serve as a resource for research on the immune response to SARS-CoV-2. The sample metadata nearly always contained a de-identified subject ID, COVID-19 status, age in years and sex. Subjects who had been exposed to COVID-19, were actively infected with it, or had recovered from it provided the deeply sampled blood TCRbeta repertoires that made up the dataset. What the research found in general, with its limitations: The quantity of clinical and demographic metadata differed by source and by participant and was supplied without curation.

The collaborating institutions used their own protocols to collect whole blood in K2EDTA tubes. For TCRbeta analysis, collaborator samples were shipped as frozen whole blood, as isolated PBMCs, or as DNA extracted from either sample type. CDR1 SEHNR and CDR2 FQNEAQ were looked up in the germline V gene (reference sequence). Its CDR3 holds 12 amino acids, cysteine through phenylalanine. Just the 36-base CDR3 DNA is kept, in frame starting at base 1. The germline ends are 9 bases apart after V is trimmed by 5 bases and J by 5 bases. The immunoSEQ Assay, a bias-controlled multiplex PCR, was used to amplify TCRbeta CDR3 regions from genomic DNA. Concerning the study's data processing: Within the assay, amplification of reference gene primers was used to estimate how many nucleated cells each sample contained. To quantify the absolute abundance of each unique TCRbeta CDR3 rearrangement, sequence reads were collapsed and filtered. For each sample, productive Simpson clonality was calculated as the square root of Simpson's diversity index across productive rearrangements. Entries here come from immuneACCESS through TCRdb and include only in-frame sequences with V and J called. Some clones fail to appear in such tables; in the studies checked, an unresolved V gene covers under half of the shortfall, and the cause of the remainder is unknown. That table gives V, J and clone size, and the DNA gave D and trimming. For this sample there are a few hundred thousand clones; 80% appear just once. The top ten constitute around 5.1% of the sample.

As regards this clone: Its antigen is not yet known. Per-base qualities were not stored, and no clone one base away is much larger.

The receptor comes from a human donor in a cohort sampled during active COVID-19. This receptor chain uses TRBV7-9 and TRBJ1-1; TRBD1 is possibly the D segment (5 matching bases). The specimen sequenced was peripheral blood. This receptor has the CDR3 CASSQKGTEAFF. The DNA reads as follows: TGTGCCAGCAGCCAGAAGGGGACTGAAGCTTTCTTT.